The rows below give T cell receptor beta chains drawn from one sample of a study of response to subunit inactivated influenza vaccine. TCRdb re-called the RT-PCR reads through MiXCR, storing one row per CDR3 protein. The data contain 650,000 to 850,000 distinct CDR3 sequences, around 14% of them singletons. The specimen comprised PBMCs from blood, sampled 14 to 15 days before vaccination. The receptors shown here come from a man between 50 and 59 years old who received an inactivated influenza vaccine. The CDR3 runs from the conserved cysteine through the conserved F or W. D genes are given only for firm matches. Size is stated for part of the rows, as once, few or many counts, or as a class when the clone is expanded.

clone_size | j_call | d_call | v_call | cdr3_aa | cdr3_nt
few | TRBJ1-2 | - | TRBV12-3/TRBV12-4 | CASSLTESYGYTF | TGTGCCAGCAGTTTAACGGAATCCTATGGCTACACCTTC
few | TRBJ1-1 | - | TRBV5-5 | CASSPWGPARGNTEAFF | TGTGCCAGCAGCCCTTGGGGCCCGGCCAGGGGTAATACTGAAGCTTTCTTT
few | TRBJ2-6 | - | TRBV21-1 | CATGQGPYSGANVLTF | TGTGCCACCGGACAGGGACCCTACTCTGGGGCCAACGTCCTGACTTTC
few | TRBJ2-1 | TRBD2 | TRBV7-8 | CASGSLVWGLAGKSGEQFF | TGTGCCAGCGGGAGCTTAGTGTGGGGCCTAGCGGGGAAAAGTGGTGAGCAGTTCTTC
- | TRBJ1-1 | - | TRBV11-2 | CASSSMGVGNTEAFF | TGTGCCAGCAGCTCTATGGGGGTCGGGAACACTGAAGCTTTCTTT
many | TRBJ1-3 | - | TRBV12-3/TRBV12-4 | CASRMSSGNTIYF | TGTGCCAGCAGGATGAGCTCTGGAAACACCATATATTTT
few | TRBJ2-7 | TRBD2 | TRBV19 | CASSIVSGSYEQYF | TGTGCCAGTAGTATTGTTAGCGGGAGTTACGAGCAGTACTTC
many | TRBJ2-1 | TRBD2 | TRBV5-1 | CASSLGTSGGRHSYNEQFF | TGCGCCAGCAGCTTGGGGACTAGCGGGGGGCGACACTCCTACAATGAGCAGTTCTTC
many | TRBJ2-1 | - | TRBV15 | CATSRAQGSYNEQFF | TGTGCCACCAGCAGAGCCCAGGGCTCCTACAATGAGCAGTTCTTC
few | TRBJ1-5 | TRBD1 | TRBV7-6 | CASSRVFRDSEEKKTDQPQHF | TGTGCCAGCAGCCGGGTTTTCCGGGACAGTGAAGAGAAAAAAACGGATCAGCCCCAGCATTTT
- | TRBJ2-5 | - | TRBV4-3 | CASSQARGGGFETQYF | TGCGCCAGCAGCCAAGCTAGAGGGGGTGGGTTCGAGACCCAGTACTTC
many | TRBJ2-7 | TRBD2 | TRBV29-1 | CSVEGTSGNPHEQYF | TGCAGCGTTGAAGGGACTAGCGGGAACCCTCACGAGCAGTACTTC
- | TRBJ2-1 | TRBD2 | TRBV20-1 | CSAGGLAGGAENEQFF | TGCAGTGCTGGAGGACTAGCGGGGGGAGCTGAGAATGAGCAGTTCTTC
- | TRBJ1-4 | - | TRBV12-3/TRBV12-4 | CASSLGTNNEKLFF | TGTGCCAGCAGTTTGGGGACTAATAATGAAAAACTGTTTTTT
few | TRBJ2-3 | - | TRBV2 | CASSSTVGRRTDTQYF | TGTGCCAGCAGTTCAACCGTGGGACGCCGCACAGATACGCAGTATTTT
- | TRBJ2-4 | TRBD1 | TRBV20-1 | CSARENRGLGNIQYF | TGCAGTGCTAGAGAGAACAGGGGTTTAGGGAACATTCAGTACTTC
- | TRBJ2-4 | TRBD1 | TRBV27 | CASRQWRQGVAKNIQYF | TGTGCCAGCAGGCAGTGGAGGCAGGGGGTAGCCAAAAACATTCAGTACTTC
many | TRBJ1-2 | - | TRBV5-1 | CASSLDAGNYGYTF | TGCGCCAGCAGCTTGGATGCAGGGAACTATGGCTACACCTTC
few | TRBJ2-5 | - | TRBV5-5 | CASSLRGTVLETQYF | TGTGCCAGCAGCTTGCGGGGGACAGTTTTAGAGACCCAGTACTTC
- | TRBJ1-1 | - | TRBV6-1 | CASRLVIMNTEAFF | TGTGCCAGCAGGCTCGTGATCATGAACACTGAAGCTTTCTTT
many | TRBJ1-2 | - | TRBV12-3/TRBV12-4 | CASSVQDSYGYTF | TGTGCCAGCAGTGTCCAGGACAGTTATGGCTACACCTTC
few | TRBJ1-5 | - | TRBV6-1 | CASSESLGPGYQPQHF | TGTGCCAGCAGTGAAAGTCTAGGACCAGGGTATCAGCCCCAGCATTTT
many | TRBJ2-1 | TRBD2 | TRBV20-1 | CSARDRGEAEQFF | TGCAGTGCTAGAGATCGGGGGGAAGCTGAGCAGTTCTTC
- | TRBJ2-1 | TRBD2 | TRBV2 | CASSPGAGGRWNEQFF | TGTGCCAGCAGTCCAGGAGCGGGGGGGCGATGGAATGAGCAGTTCTTC
- | TRBJ2-1 | - | TRBV6-2/TRBV6-3 | CTSSLTINFYHEQFF | TGTACCAGCAGTCTTACTATCAATTTTTACCATGAGCAGTTCTTC
many | TRBJ2-1 | TRBD2 | TRBV4-1 | CASSQGRLAGSWNEQFF | TGCGCCAGCAGCCAAGGACGACTAGCGGGGTCATGGAATGAGCAGTTCTTC
- | TRBJ2-7 | - | TRBV20-1 | CSASLRPDYEQYF | TGCAGTGCTAGTCTCCGTCCAGACTACGAGCAGTACTTC
- | TRBJ2-5 | - | TRBV29-1 | CSVGRGSETQYF | TGCAGCGTTGGCCGGGGCTCAGAGACCCAGTACTTC
few | TRBJ2-5 | TRBD2 | TRBV7-2 | CASNRPGGMTQYF | TGTGCCAGCAACCGACCCGGGGGGATGACCCAGTACTTC
few | TRBJ2-7 | TRBD2 | TRBV7-3 | CASSLNGSGGSAEQYF | TGTGCCAGCAGCTTAAATGGTAGCGGCGGGAGCGCCGAGCAGTACTTC
- | TRBJ2-7 | TRBD2 | TRBV20-1 | CCARDPSSGRARSREQYF | TGCTGTGCTAGAGATCCGTCTAGCGGGAGGGCCCGGTCGCGCGAGCAGTACTTC
few | TRBJ2-5 | - | TRBV7-2 | CASSTRDTKQETQYF | TGTGCCAGCAGCACCCGGGACACGAAGCAAGAGACCCAGTACTTC
- | TRBJ2-3 | - | TRBV11-2 | CASSLYGGGGYYTDTQYF | TGTGCCAGCAGCTTATATGGGGGCGGGGGATATTACACAGATACGCAGTATTTT
few | TRBJ2-7 | - | TRBV3-1 | CASSQATGSGQYF | TGTGCCAGCAGCCAAGCTACAGGCTCCGGGCAGTACTTC
- | TRBJ2-1 | TRBD1 | TRBV28 | CASSLPPGGSNNEQFF | TGTGCCAGCAGTCTACCTCCAGGGGGCTCAAACAATGAGCAGTTCTTC
- | TRBJ1-2 | - | TRBV5-1 | CASSLAPGAAYGYTF | TGCGCCAGCAGCTTGGCCCCAGGGGCTGCTTATGGCTACACCTTC
few | TRBJ2-3 | TRBD1 | TRBV7-9 | CASSLGTTGGRDTQYF | TGTGCCAGCAGCTTAGGAACGACAGGGGGCAGGGATACGCAGTATTTT
- | TRBJ1-5 | - | TRBV20-1 | CSARDGSLNQPQHF | TGCAGTGCTAGGGATGGATCCCTCAATCAGCCCCAGCATTTT
- | TRBJ2-7 | - | TRBV5-1 | CASSLAQVSYEQYF | TGCGCCAGCAGCTTGGCCCAGGTCTCCTACGAGCAGTACTTC
- | TRBJ2-1 | - | TRBV5-6 | CASSLLTDNEQFF | TGTGCCAGCAGCCTCCTCACAGACAATGAGCAGTTCTTC
- | TRBJ2-2 | - | TRBV27 | CASSYNGQITGELFF | TGTGCCAGCAGTTATAACGGGCAAATCACCGGGGAGCTGTTTTTT
- | TRBJ2-2 | TRBD2 | TRBV6-7 | CARDLGGRITGELFF | TGTGCTAGAGATCTGGGAGGGAGAATTACCGGGGAGCTGTTTTTT
many | TRBJ1-4 | - | TRBV6-2/TRBV6-3 | CASSRSSATNEKLFF | TGTGCCAGCAGTCGATCGTCGGCAACTAATGAAAAACTGTTTTTT